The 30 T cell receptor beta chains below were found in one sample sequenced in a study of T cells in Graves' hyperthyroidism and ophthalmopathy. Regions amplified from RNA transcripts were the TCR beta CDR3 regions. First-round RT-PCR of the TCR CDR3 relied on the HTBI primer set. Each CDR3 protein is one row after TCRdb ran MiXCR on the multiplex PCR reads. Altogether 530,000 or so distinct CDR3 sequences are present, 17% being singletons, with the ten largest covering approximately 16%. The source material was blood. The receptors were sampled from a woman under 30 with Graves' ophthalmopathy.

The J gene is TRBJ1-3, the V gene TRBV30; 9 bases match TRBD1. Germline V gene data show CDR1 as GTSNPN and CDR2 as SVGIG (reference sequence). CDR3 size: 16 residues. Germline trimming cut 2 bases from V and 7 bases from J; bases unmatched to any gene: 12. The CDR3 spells CAWSTWSSDRGNTIYF. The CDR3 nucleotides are TGTGCCTGGAGTACCTGGTCATCGGACAGGGGCAACACCATATATTTT.

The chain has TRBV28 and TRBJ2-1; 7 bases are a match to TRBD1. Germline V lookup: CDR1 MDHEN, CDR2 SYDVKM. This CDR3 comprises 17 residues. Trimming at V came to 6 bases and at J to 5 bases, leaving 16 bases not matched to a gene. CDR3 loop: CASSPILDGTADNEQFF. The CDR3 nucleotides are TGTGCCAGCAGCCCGATATTAGATGGGACAGCCGACAATGAGCAGTTCTTC.

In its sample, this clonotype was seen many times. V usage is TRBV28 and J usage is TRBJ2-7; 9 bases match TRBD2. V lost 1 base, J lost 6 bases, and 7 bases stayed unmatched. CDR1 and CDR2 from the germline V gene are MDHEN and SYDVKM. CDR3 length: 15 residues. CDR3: CASSLLREGPGEQYF. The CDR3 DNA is TGTGCCAGCAGTTTATTGCGGGAGGGCCCTGGCGAGCAGTACTTC.

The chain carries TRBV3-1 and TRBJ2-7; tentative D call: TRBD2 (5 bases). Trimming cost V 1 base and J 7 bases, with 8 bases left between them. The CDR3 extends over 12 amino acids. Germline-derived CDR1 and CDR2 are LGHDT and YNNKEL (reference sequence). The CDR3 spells CASSQGTGEQYF. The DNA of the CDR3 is TGTGCCAGCAGCCAAGGGACGGGGGAGCAGTACTTC.

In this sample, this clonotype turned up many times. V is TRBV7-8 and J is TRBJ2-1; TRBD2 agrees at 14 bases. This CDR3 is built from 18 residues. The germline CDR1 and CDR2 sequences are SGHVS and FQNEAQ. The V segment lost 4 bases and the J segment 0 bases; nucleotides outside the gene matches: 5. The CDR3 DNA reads TGTGCCAGCAGCTCGGGACTAGCGGGGGCGACCTCCTACAATGAGCAGTTCTTC. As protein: CASSSGLAGATSYNEQFF.

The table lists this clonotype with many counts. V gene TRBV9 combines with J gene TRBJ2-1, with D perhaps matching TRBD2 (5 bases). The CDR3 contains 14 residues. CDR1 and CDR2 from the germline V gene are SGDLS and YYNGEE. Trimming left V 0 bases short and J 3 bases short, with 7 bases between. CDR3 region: CASSVGRGYNEQFF. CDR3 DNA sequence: TGTGCCAGCAGCGTAGGACGGGGCTACAATGAGCAGTTCTTC.

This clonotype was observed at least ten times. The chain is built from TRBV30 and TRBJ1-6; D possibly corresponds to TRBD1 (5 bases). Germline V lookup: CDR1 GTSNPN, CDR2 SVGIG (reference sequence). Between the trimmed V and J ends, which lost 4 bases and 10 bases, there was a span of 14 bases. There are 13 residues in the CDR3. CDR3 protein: CAWKEGVWSPLHF. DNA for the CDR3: TGTGCCTGGAAGGAAGGGGTGTGGTCACCCCTCCACTTT.

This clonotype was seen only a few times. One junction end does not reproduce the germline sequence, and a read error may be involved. This chain's CDR3 is CALSVRGQGNDEQFF. As DNA, the CDR3 is TGTGCCCTCAGTGTTCGGGGACAGGGGAATGATGAGCAGTTCTTC. This rearrangement joins TRBV10-3 to TRBJ2-1; 10 positions match TRBD1. The germline gives CDR1 ENHRY, CDR2 SYGVKD. The CDR3 contains 15 residues.

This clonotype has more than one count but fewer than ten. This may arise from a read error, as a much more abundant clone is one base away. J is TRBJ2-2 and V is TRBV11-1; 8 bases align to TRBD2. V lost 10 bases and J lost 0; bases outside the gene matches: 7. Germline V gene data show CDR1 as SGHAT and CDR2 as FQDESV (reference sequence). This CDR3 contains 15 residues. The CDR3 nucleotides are TGTGCCAACAGGAGGACTAGCACGAACACCGGGGAGCTGTTTTTT. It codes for CANRRTSTNTGELFF.

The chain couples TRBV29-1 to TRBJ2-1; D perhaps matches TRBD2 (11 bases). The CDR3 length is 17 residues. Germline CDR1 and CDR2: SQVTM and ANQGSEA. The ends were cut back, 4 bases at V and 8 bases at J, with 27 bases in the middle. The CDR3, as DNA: TGCAGCGTTGGGGACAGGGGCCAACTAGCGGGAGTACATGAGCAGTTCTTC. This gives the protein CSVGDRGQLAGVHEQFF.

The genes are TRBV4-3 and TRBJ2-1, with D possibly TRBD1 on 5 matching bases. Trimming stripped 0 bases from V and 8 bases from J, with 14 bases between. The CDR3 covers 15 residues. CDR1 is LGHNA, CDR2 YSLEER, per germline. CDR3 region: CASSQDLAGQDEQFF. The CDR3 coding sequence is TGCGCCAGCAGCCAAGACCTGGCAGGGCAAGATGAGCAGTTCTTC.

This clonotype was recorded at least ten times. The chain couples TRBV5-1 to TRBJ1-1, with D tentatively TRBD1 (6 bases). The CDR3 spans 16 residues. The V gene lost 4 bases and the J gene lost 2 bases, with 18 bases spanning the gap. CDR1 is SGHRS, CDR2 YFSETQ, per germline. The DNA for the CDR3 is TGCGCCAGCAGCCTGGAGGGGACAAAAGTCAACACTGAAGCTTTCTTT. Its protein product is CASSLEGTKVNTEAFF.

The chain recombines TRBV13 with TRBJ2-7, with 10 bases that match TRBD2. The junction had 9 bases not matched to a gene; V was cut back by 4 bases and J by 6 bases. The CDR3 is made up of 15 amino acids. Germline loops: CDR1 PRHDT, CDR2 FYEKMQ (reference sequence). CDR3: CASSSPAGGPFEQYF. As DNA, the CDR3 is TGTGCCAGCAGCTCCCCAGCGGGAGGGCCTTTCGAGCAGTACTTC.

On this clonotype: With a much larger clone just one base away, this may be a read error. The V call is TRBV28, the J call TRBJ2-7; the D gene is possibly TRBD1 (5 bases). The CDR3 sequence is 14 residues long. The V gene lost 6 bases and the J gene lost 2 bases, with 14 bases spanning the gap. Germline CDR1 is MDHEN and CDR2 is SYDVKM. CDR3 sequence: CASSQLTDPYEQYF. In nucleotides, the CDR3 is TGTGCCAGCAGCCAACTGACAGACCCCTACGAGCAGTACTTC.

CDR3 sequence reads: CAISFGGGNTEAFF. The CDR3 nucleotides are TGTGCCATCAGCTTCGGGGGGGGAAACACTGAAGCTTTCTTT. This rearrangement joins TRBV10-3 to TRBJ1-1; D is perhaps TRBD1 (5 bases). V lost 6 bases and J lost 2, with 13 bases in between. Germline CDR1 is ENHRY and CDR2 is SYGVKD. The CDR3 length is 14 residues.

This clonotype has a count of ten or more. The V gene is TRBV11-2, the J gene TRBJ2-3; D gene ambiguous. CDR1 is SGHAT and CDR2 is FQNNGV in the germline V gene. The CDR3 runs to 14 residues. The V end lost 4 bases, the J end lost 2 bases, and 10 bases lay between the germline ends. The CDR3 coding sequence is TGTGCCAGCAGCTGGAATAGGTACACAGATACGCAGTATTTT. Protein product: CASSWNRYTDTQYF.

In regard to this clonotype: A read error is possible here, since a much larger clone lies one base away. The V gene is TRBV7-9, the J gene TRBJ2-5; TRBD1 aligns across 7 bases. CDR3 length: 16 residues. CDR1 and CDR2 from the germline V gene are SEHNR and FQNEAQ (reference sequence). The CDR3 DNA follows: TGTGCCGGCAGCCCAAACTCCGGGACAGAGTTGGAGACCCAGTACTTC. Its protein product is CAGSPNSGTELETQYF.

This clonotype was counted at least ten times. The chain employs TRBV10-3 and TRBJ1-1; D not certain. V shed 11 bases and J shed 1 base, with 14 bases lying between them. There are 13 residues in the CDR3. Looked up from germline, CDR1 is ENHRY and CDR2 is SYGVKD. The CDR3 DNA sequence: TGTGCCGTCCTGGGAGGTCGGAACACTGAAGCTTTCTTT. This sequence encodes CAVLGGRNTEAFF.

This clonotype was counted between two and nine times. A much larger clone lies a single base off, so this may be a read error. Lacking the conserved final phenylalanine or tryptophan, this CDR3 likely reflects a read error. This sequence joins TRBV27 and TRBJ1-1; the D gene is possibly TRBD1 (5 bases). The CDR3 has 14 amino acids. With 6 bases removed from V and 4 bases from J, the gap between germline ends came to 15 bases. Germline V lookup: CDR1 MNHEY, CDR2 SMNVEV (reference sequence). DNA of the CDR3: TGTGCCAGCAGCGATTCCGGACACATCACTGAAGCTTTCCTT. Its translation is CASSDSGHITEAFL.

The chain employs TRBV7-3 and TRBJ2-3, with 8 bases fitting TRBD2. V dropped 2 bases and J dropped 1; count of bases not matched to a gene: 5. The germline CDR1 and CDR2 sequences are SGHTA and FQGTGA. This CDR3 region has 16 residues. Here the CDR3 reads CASSLDGGAGTDTQYF. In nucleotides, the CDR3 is TGTGCCAGCAGCTTAGACGGGGGGGCCGGCACAGATACGCAGTATTTT.

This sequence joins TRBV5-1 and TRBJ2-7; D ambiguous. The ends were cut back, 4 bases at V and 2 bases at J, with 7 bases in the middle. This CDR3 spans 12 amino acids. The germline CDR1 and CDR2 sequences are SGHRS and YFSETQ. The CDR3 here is CASSKETYEQYF. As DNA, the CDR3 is TGCGCCAGCAGCAAAGAGACCTACGAGCAGTACTTC.

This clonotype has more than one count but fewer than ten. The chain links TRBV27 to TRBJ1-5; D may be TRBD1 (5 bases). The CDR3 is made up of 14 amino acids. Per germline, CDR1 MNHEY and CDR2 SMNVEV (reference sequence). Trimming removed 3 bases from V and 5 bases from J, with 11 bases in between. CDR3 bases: TGTGCCAGCAGTTTCGAGGGGCCATATCAGCCCCAGCATTTT. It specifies CASSFEGPYQPQHF.

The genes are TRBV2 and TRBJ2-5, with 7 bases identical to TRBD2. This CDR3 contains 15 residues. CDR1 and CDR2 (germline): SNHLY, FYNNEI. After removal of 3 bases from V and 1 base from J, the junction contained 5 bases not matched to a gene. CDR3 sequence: CASSDTRGVQETQYF. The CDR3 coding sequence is TGTGCCAGCAGTGATACTCGGGGGGTCCAAGAGACCCAGTACTTC.

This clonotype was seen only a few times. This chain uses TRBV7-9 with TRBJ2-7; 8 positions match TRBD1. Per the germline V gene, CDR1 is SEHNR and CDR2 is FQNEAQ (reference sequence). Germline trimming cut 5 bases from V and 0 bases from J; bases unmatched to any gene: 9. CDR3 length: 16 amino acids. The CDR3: CASSLVGDRNSYEQYF. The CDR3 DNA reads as TGTGCCAGCAGCCTAGTGGGGGACAGGAACTCCTACGAGCAGTACTTC.

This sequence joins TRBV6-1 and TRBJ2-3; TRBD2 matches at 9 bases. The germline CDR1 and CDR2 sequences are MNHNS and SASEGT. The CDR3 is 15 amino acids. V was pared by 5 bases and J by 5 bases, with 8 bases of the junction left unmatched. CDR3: CASSFGRGGIDTQYF. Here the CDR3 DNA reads TGTGCCAGCAGTTTCGGGCGGGGGGGAATAGATACGCAGTATTTT.

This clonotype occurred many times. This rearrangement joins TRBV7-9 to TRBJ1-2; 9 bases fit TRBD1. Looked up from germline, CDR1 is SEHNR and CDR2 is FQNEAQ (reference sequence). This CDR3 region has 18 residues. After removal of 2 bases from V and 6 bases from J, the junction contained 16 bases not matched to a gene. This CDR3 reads CASSLRPRDREDVDGYTF. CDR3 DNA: TGTGCCAGCAGCTTACGACCCCGGGACAGGGAGGATGTGGATGGCTACACCTTC.

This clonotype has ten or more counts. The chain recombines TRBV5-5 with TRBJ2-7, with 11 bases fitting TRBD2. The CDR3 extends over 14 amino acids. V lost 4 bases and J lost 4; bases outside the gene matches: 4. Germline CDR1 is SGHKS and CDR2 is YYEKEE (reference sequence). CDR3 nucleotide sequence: TGTGCCAGCAGCGAGGGACTAGCGGCGTACGAGCAGTACTTC. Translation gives CASSEGLAAYEQYF. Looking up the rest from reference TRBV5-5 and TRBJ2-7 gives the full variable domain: DAGVTQSPTHLIKTRGQQVTLRCSPISGHKSVSWYQQVLGQGPQFIFQYYEKEERGRGNFPDRFSARQFPNYSSELNVNALLLGDSALYLCASSEGLAAYEQYFGPGTRLTVT.

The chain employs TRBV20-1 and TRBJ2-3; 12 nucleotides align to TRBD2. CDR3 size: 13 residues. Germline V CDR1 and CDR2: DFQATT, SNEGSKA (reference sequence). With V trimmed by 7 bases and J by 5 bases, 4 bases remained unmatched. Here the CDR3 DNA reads TGCAGTGTTCCGGGACTAGCGGGAGATACGCAGTATTTT. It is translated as CSVPGLAGDTQYF.

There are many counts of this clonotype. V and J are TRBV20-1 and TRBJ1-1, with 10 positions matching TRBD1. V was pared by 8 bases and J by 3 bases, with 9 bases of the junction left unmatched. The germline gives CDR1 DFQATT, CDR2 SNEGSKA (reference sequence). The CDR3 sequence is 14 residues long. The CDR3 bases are TGCAGTTCTCCGGGACAGGGGCGAGACACTGAAGCTTTCTTT. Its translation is CSSPGQGRDTEAFF.

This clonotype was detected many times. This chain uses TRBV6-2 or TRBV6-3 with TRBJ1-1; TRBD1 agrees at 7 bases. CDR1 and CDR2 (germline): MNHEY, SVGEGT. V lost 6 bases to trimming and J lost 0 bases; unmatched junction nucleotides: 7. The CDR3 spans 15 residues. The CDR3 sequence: CASRLPTGMNTEAFF. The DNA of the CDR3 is TGTGCCAGCAGACTACCGACAGGGATGAACACTGAAGCTTTCTTT.